Listed below are T cell receptor beta chains from one sample, sequenced in a study of cytomegalovirus exposure and HLA in healthy donors. The data were produced by immunoSEQ multiplex PCR, yet TCRdb's version contains in-frame clones alone and is incomplete. The table records around 120,000 clones, around 80% of them present only once. Sequencing was done on a sample of PBMCs. These receptors all stem from a boy younger than 10 in good health and CMV-seronegative. CDR3s include the opening cysteine and the closing phenylalanine or tryptophan. The order of the fields is V gene, D gene, clone size, J gene, CDR3 protein, CDR3 DNA. A D gene is named only where the DNA matches it firmly. Not every row has a clone size; where given, it reads once, few, many or a size class.

>TRBV4-2|TRBD1|-|TRBJ1-1
CASSQDRTGGDLWNTEAFF
TGTGCCAGCAGCCAAGATCGGACAGGGGGCGATTTGTGGAACACTGAAGCTTTCTTT
>TRBV14|-|-|TRBJ2-5
CASSQDEQGAWGGETQYF
TGTGCCAGCAGCCAAGATGAGCAGGGGGCCTGGGGAGGGGAGACCCAGTACTTC
>TRBV19|-|once|TRBJ1-5
CASSRGGGNQPQHF
TGTGCCAGTAGTAGAGGAGGGGGCAATCAGCCCCAGCATTTT
>TRBV7-9|TRBD1|-|TRBJ2-5
CASLLARDRVETQYF
TGTGCCAGCCTCCTCGCTAGGGACAGGGTAGAGACCCAGTACTTC
>TRBV18|-|-|TRBJ2-7
CASSPNRAGGEQYF
TGTGCCAGCTCCCCCAACCGGGCCGGGGGCGAGCAGTACTTC
>TRBV7-2|-|-|TRBJ1-5
CASSLWEGNQPQHF
TGTGCCAGCAGCTTGTGGGAGGGAAATCAGCCCCAGCATTTT
>TRBV30|TRBD1|-|TRBJ2-2
CAWTGQGPGELFF
TGTGCCTGGACGGGACAGGGGCCCGGGGAGCTGTTTTTT
>TRBV25-1|-|-|TRBJ2-2
CASSDGGESGELFF
TGTGCCAGCAGTGATGGAGGGGAGAGCGGGGAGCTGTTTTTT
>TRBV11-2|-|-|TRBJ1-2
CASSFPQAGGGYTF
TGTGCCAGCAGCTTTCCGCAAGCAGGTGGTGGCTACACCTTC
>TRBV27|TRBD1|once|TRBJ1-2
CASSGGTGLDGYTF
TGTGCCAGCAGTGGGGGGACAGGCTTAGATGGCTACACCTTC
>TRBV23-1|-|few|TRBJ2-2
CARNSSTGEDTGELFF
TGCGCCAGGAATAGCTCCACAGGGGAGGACACCGGGGAGCTGTTTTTT
>TRBV6-1|-|once|TRBJ2-5
CASSEAEGRSILGTQYF
TGTGCCAGCAGTGAAGCGGAAGGCAGGTCTATCTTAGGGACCCAGTACTTC
>TRBV6-4|TRBD2|once|TRBJ2-1
CASSDGTSSNEQFF
TGTGCCAGCAGTGACGGGACTAGCAGCAATGAGCAGTTCTTC
>TRBV5-8|TRBD1|-|TRBJ1-5
CASSRGQLNQPQHF
TGTGCCAGCAGTAGGGGACAGCTAAATCAGCCCCAGCATTTT
>TRBV15|TRBD1|-|TRBJ2-7
CATSGQGAISYEQYF
TGTGCCACCAGCGGTCAGGGGGCGATCTCGTACGAGCAGTACTTC
>TRBV30|TRBD2|-|TRBJ2-3
CAWSVAGGTDTQYF
TGTGCCTGGAGTGTAGCGGGGGGGACAGATACGCAGTATTTT
>TRBV6-1|TRBD1|-|TRBJ1-2
CASRKTGGMGYTF
TGTGCCAGCAGGAAGACAGGGGGCATGGGCTACACCTTC
>TRBV5-6|TRBD1|few|TRBJ1-2
CASSLTGDYGYTF
TGTGCCAGCAGCTTGACAGGGGACTATGGCTACACCTTC
>TRBV4-2|-|few|TRBJ1-1
CASRGGAEAFF
TGTGCCAGCAGAGGAGGAGCGGAAGCTTTCTTT
>TRBV9|TRBD1|-|TRBJ2-7
CASTRTGSSYEQYF
TGTGCCAGCACCCGGACAGGAAGCTCCTACGAGCAGTACTTC
>TRBV4-1|TRBD2|-|TRBJ2-1
CASSQDHRLAENNEQFF
TGCGCCAGCAGCCAAGATCATAGGCTAGCGGAAAACAATGAGCAGTTCTTC
>TRBV5-4|TRBD1|-|TRBJ1-1
CASNDRGPNTEAFF
TGTGCCAGCAACGACAGGGGGCCGAACACTGAAGCTTTCTTT
>TRBV6-1|-|-|TRBJ1-4
CASSAVRNEKLFF
TGTGCCAGCAGTGCTGTACGGAATGAAAAACTGTTTTTT
>TRBV6-1|-|-|TRBJ1-5
CASSEGRGQPQHF
TGTGCCAGCAGTGAAGGGAGGGGTCAGCCCCAGCATTTT
>TRBV7-2|TRBD1|-|TRBJ1-2
CASSFPGTGGWGYTF
TGTGCCAGCAGCTTTCCCGGGACAGGGGGCTGGGGCTACACCTTC
>TRBV2|-|few|TRBJ1-6
CASEYNPCTLHF
TGTGCCAGCGAATACAATCCCTGCACCCTCCACTTT
>TRBV7-3|-|-|TRBJ2-3
CASSPSPTDTQYF
TGTGCCAGCAGCCCCTCCCCCACAGATACGCAGTATTTT
>TRBV5-1|-|-|TRBJ2-1
CASSLFLNEQFF
TGCGCCAGCAGCTTGTTTTTAAATGAGCAGTTCTTC
>TRBV7-2|TRBD1|-|TRBJ2-3
CASSPRGSTDTQYF
TGTGCCAGCAGTCCCAGGGGGAGCACAGATACGCAGTATTTT
>TRBV4-1|TRBD2|-|TRBJ2-2
CASSQTSGNTGELFF
TGCGCCAGCAGCCAAACTAGCGGGAACACCGGGGAGCTGTTTTTT
>TRBV19|-|once|TRBJ2-1
CASSITGIMLNEQFF
TGTGCCAGTAGTATAACGGGTATTATGCTCAATGAGCAGTTCTTC
>TRBV7-2|-|-|TRBJ2-7
CASSFGGGSYEQYF
TGTGCCAGCAGCTTCGGTGGCGGTTCCTACGAGCAGTACTTC
>TRBV6-5|-|-|TRBJ2-1
CASRLPDNEQFF
TGTGCCAGCAGACTTCCCGACAATGAGCAGTTCTTC
>TRBV7-3|TRBD2|-|TRBJ2-3
CASSLGGGAPDTQYF
TGTGCCAGCAGCTTAGGCGGGGGGGCCCCAGATACGCAGTATTTT
>TRBV30|TRBD2|-|TRBJ2-2
CAWSVGLAGGELFF
TGTGCCTGGAGTGTCGGACTAGCCGGCGGGGAGCTGTTTTTT
>TRBV6-1|-|few|TRBJ1-5
CASSEDSGGNQPQHF
TGTGCCAGCAGTGAAGATTCGGGGGGCAATCAGCCCCAGCATTTT
>TRBV6-4|-|once|TRBJ1-2
CASSSSPEAEGGYTF
TGTGCCAGCAGCAGTTCCCCGGAAGCTGAGGGTGGCTACACCTTC
>TRBV4-1|TRBD2|-|TRBJ2-3
CASSQVPPVAGGPDTQYF
TGCGCCAGCAGCCAAGTCCCTCCGGTGGCGGGAGGTCCAGATACGCAGTATTTT
>TRBV7-8|TRBD1|-|TRBJ1-1
CASSLDRGQWNTEAFF
TGTGCCAGCAGCTTGGACAGGGGGCAATGGAACACTGAAGCTTTCTTT
>TRBV4-1|TRBD2|-|TRBJ2-1
CASSQGLGRLAVYNEQFF
TGCGCCAGCAGCCAAGGCCTGGGGAGACTAGCGGTTTACAATGAGCAGTTCTTC
>TRBV29-1|-|-|TRBJ1-2
CSVLGGGDGYTF
TGCAGCGTTTTGGGAGGCGGGGATGGCTACACCTTC
>TRBV10-1|-|-|TRBJ1-4
CASSESTQGNEKLFF
TGCGCCAGCAGTGAGTCGACACAGGGCAATGAAAAACTGTTTTTT
>TRBV9|-|-|TRBJ2-3
CASSGSGTSTDTQYF
TGTGCCAGCAGCGGTAGCGGTACTAGCACAGATACGCAGTATTTT